These 23 T cell receptor beta chains were sequenced from one sample in a study of brain T cells in children with intractable seizures. Described time point: blood from clinic visit 5 months post-surgery; TSC patient then seizure free. The assay was immunoSEQ multiplex PCR, and TCRdb's table has in-frame clones only and misses some. Of around 340,000 clones detected, roughly 92% appear once; the ten largest clones hold 5% to 7%. The source was peripheral blood, collected approximately 5 months after surgery. These receptors all stem from a boy younger than two with tuberous sclerosis and intractable seizures.

This clone was counted a single time. V and J are TRBV18 and TRBJ1-1, with a possible D match to TRBD1 (5 bases). With 2 bases removed from V and 1 base from J, the gap between germline ends came to 17 bases. Germline values: CDR1 KGHSH, CDR2 LQKENI. The length of the CDR3 is 17 residues. The CDR3 DNA is TGTGCCAGCTCACCATACCAATCCGGGACGGCGAACACTGAAGCTTTCTTT. It translates to CASSPYQSGTANTEAFF.

This chain joins TRBV19 and TRBJ2-1; 9 bases are shared with TRBD2. The CDR3 has 15 residues. Trimming at V came to 7 bases and at J to 2 bases, leaving 6 bases not matched to a gene. CDR1 and CDR2 from the germline V gene are LNHDA and SQIVND (reference sequence). The CDR3 loop is CASKRAGGPYNEQFF. Here the CDR3 DNA reads TGTGCCAGTAAGCGGGCGGGAGGGCCCTACAATGAGCAGTTCTTC. The full variable domain, in which reference TRBV19 and TRBJ2-1 provide the parts outside the CDR3, is DGGITQSPKYLFRKEGQNVTLSCEQNLNHDAMYWYRQDPGQGLRLIYYSQIVNDFQKGDIAEGYSVSREKKESFPLTVTSAQKNPTAFYLCASKRAGGPYNEQFFGPGTRLTVL.

V is TRBV6-1 and J is TRBJ2-7; 12 bases line up with TRBD2. The CDR3 is made up of 14 amino acids. Looked up from germline, CDR1 is MNHNS and CDR2 is SASEGT. V lost 2 bases and J lost 7; bases outside the gene matches: 3. Here the CDR3 reads CASSEPGLAGEQYF. In DNA, the CDR3 is TGTGCCAGCAGTGAACCCGGACTAGCGGGAGAGCAGTACTTC.

The V call is TRBV9, the J call TRBJ1-1; TRBD1 agrees at 8 bases. V gave up 2 bases and J gave up 2 bases; unmatched junction bases: 5. The CDR3 spans 15 residues. Germline V gene lookup returns CDR1 SGDLS and CDR2 YYNGEE. The CDR3 nucleotides are TGTGCCAGCAGCGTTGCAGGGGGCGTTAACACTGAAGCTTTCTTT. Encoded protein: CASSVAGGVNTEAFF.

The chain recombines TRBV9 with TRBJ2-5; TRBD2 might be the D (6 bases). This CDR3 region has 14 residues. The germline V gene has CDR1 SGDLS and CDR2 YYNGEE. V was clipped by 0 bases and J by 5 bases, with 11 bases between them. As DNA, the CDR3 is TGTGCCAGCAGCGTAGAAGGAGGGATGGAGACCCAGTACTTC. This translates into CASSVEGGMETQYF.

J is TRBJ1-1 and V is TRBV18; D gene unclear. The CDR3 has 14 residues. Deletions cut 3 bases from V and 4 bases from J, with 12 bases between. CDR1 is KGHSH and CDR2 is LQKENI in the germline V gene. The CDR3 DNA sequence: TGTGCCAGCTCACCCCGGGAGTTGGGCACTGAAGCTTTCTTT. Residues: CASSPRELGTEAFF.

The CDR3 bases are TGTGCCTGGAGTCAGCAGAACAATTCACCCCTCCACTTT. It specifies CAWSQQNNSPLHF. The rearrangement links TRBV30 to TRBJ1-6; D is unresolved. The germline V and J ends were trimmed by 2 bases and 7 bases, with 9 bases remaining between them. Germline lookup yields CDR1 GTSNPN and CDR2 SVGIG (reference sequence). CDR3 length equals 13 residues.

The gene calls are TRBV7-9 and TRBJ1-1; D is perhaps TRBD1 (5 bases). V lost 6 bases and J 3 bases, leaving 17 bases between the germline ends. Germline V gene sequence: CDR1 SEHNR, CDR2 FQNEAQ (reference sequence). This CDR3 contains 15 residues. CDR3 nucleotides: TGTGCCAGCAGACGAACGGACACTTTCGACACTGAAGCTTTCTTT. It codes for CASRRTDTFDTEAFF.

This chain uses TRBV7-8 with TRBJ2-7; D is ambiguous. The V and J ends lost 3 bases and 2 bases respectively, with 8 bases between them. Germline CDR1 SGHVS, CDR2 FQNEAQ. There are 13 residues in the CDR3. For the CDR3, the DNA is TGTGCCAGCAGCTTTGACGGCCCCTACGAGCAGTACTTC. As protein: CASSFDGPYEQYF.

The chain couples TRBV18 to TRBJ2-2; D unresolved. The CDR3 loop spans 11 amino acids. The V gene's germline CDR1 is KGHSH and CDR2 LQKENI. The V end was cut by 4 bases, the J end by 7 bases, with 4 bases between. The DNA for the CDR3 is TGTGCCAGCTCACGGTACGGGGAGCTGTTTTTT. It is translated as CASSRYGELFF.

The rearrangement uses TRBV11-3 and TRBJ2-1; D is ambiguous. The V end lost 0 bases, the J end lost 7 bases, and 4 bases lay between the germline ends. The CDR3 consists of 12 residues. Germline V gives CDR1 SGHNT, CDR2 YENEEA. The CDR3 DNA reads as TGTGCCAGCAGCTTAGATAGAAATGAGCAGTTCTTC. It yields the protein CASSLDRNEQFF. The whole variable domain, filled in from reference TRBV11-3 and TRBJ2-1, reads EAGVVQSPRYKIIEKKQPVAFWCNPISGHNTLYWYLQNLGQGPELLIRYENEEAVDDSQLPKDRFSAERLKGVDSTLKIQPAELGDSAVYLCASSLDRNEQFFGPGTRLTVL.

The rearrangement joins TRBV5-4 to TRBJ2-2; TRBD2 agrees at 8 bases. The CDR3 length is 15 residues. Germline V CDR1 and CDR2: SGHNT, YYREEE (reference sequence). The trim removed 4 bases at V and 1 base at J, leaving 3 bases unmatched. The CDR3: CASSRGGQNTGELFF. The CDR3, as DNA: TGTGCCAGCAGCCGCGGGGGGCAGAACACCGGGGAGCTGTTTTTT.

V is TRBV7-3 and J is TRBJ2-3, with D tentatively TRBD1 (6 bases). Trimming removed 3 bases at V and 4 bases at J, with 11 bases between. Germline-derived CDR1 and CDR2 are SGHTA and FQGTGA. The CDR3 totals 14 residues. The CDR3 region has the DNA TGTGCCAGCAGCTTGGGGGCAGGGGCAGATACGCAGTATTTT. Translation gives CASSLGAGADTQYF.

This clone was found a few times. The CDR3 region is CASSMFGGSYEQYF. The CDR3 DNA follows: TGTGCCAGTAGTATGTTTGGCGGGAGCTACGAGCAGTACTTC. The rearrangement uses TRBV19 and TRBJ2-7; 7 bases fit TRBD2. Germline V lookup: CDR1 LNHDA, CDR2 SQIVND (reference sequence). This CDR3 has 14 residues. The J segment lost 3 bases and the V segment lost 3 bases, leaving 5 bases of the junction unmatched.

V gene TRBV5-4 combines with J gene TRBJ1-5; possibly TRBD1 for D (5 bases). The CDR3 extends over 16 amino acids. In germline, CDR1 is SGHNT, CDR2 YYREEE (reference sequence). V lost 3 bases and J 4 bases, leaving 17 bases between the germline ends. The CDR3: CASSSGGGKGNQPQHF. The CDR3 nucleotides read TGTGCCAGCAGCTCGGGGGGGGGAAAGGGTAATCAGCCCCAGCATTTT.

The chain links TRBV29-1 to TRBJ1-2; D unresolved. Trimming shortened V by 3 bases and J by 7 bases, and 9 bases separated the two germline ends. CDR1 and CDR2 (germline): SQVTM, ANQGSEA. The CDR3 extends over 11 amino acids. This chain's CDR3 is CSVDRVAGYTF. In DNA, the CDR3 is TGCAGCGTTGATAGGGTCGCTGGCTACACCTTC.

This rearrangement joins TRBV15 to TRBJ2-5; a weak D match, TRBD2 (6 bases). V was clipped by 1 base and J by 6 bases, with 12 bases between them. CDR3 size: 14 residues. CDR1 is LNHNV and CDR2 is YYDKDF in the germline V gene (reference sequence). The CDR3 here is CATSRVGGGQTQYF. The CDR3 coding sequence is TGTGCCACCAGCAGAGTGGGGGGTGGTCAGACCCAGTACTTC. Filled out from reference TRBV15 and TRBJ2-5, the complete variable domain reads DAMVIQNPRYQVTQFGKPVTLSCSQTLNHNVMYWYQQKSSQAPKLLFHYYDKDFNNEADTPDNFQSRRPNTSFCFLDIRSPGLGDTAMYLCATSRVGGGQTQYFGPGTRLLVL.

The count of this clone is one. The genes are TRBV9 and TRBJ1-3, with TRBD1 matching 10 bases. Germline V gene data show CDR1 as SGDLS and CDR2 as YYNGEE. This CDR3 has 14 residues. The trim removed 0 bases at V and 8 bases at J, leaving 2 bases unmatched. As DNA, the CDR3 is TGTGCCAGCAGCGTAGGACAGGGGGCATACACCATATATTTT. This encodes CASSVGQGAYTIYF.

The chain employs TRBV7-9 and TRBJ1-2, with a tentative D call TRBD1 (5 bases). The CDR3 runs 14 residues. Germline V gene lookup returns CDR1 SEHNR and CDR2 FQNEAQ (reference sequence). The V end lost 4 bases, the J end lost 3 bases, and 12 bases lay between the germline ends. The DNA for the CDR3 is TGTGCCAGCAGCTCAGCGGGCAGGGACTATGGCTACACCTTC. It codes for CASSSAGRDYGYTF.

The chain couples TRBV6-5 to TRBJ2-2; no reliable D call. The germline CDR1 and CDR2 sequences are MNHEY and SVGAGI. This CDR3 has 15 residues. Deletions cut 0 bases from V and 4 bases from J, with 9 bases between. The CDR3 bases are TGTGCCAGCAGTTACTCGAATGAGATCACCGGGGAGCTGTTTTTT. Encoded protein: CASSYSNEITGELFF.

This chain connects TRBV5-1 to TRBJ2-2, with D possibly being TRBD1 or TRBD2 (5 bases each). The CDR3 is made up of 15 amino acids. V dropped 0 bases and J dropped 3 bases, with 9 bases sitting between them. From germline, CDR1 is SGHRS and CDR2 YFSETQ. The DNA of the CDR3 is TGCGCCAGCAGCTTGGGGCAGGGAGACACCGGGGAGCTGTTTTTT. Translation: CASSLGQGDTGELFF. Together with reference TRBV5-1 and TRBJ2-2, the CDR3 gives the full variable domain: KAGVTQTPRYLIKTRGQQVTLSCSPISGHRSVSWYQQTPGQGLQFLFEYFSETQRNKGNFPGRFSGRQFSNSRSEMNVSTLELGDSALYLCASSLGQGDTGELFFGEGSRLTVL.

The chain uses TRBV21-1 and TRBJ1-1. TRBV21-1 constitutes a pseudogene. There are 16 residues in the CDR3. This CDR3 reads CASSTPKRDAPEAAFF. The CDR3 DNA reads as TGTGCCAGCAGTACCCCAAAAAGGGACGCTCCAGAGGCGGCTTTCTTT.

The J gene is TRBJ1-1, the V gene TRBV18, with D unresolved. V was trimmed by 3 bases and J by 1 base, leaving 18 bases between them. CDR1 is KGHSH, CDR2 LQKENI, per germline. The CDR3 is 17 amino acids. In DNA form, the CDR3 reads TGTGCCAGCTCACCGAGGATGCCTGAAACTACGAACACTGAAGCTTTCTTT. Translation: CASSPRMPETTNTEAFF.